This passage covers 6 T cell receptor beta chains from one sample sequenced in a study of blood T cell repertoires in COVID-19. Sequencing used immunoSEQ multiplex PCR; TCRdb keeps in-frame clones, though not all of them. Among around 68,000 clones listed, around 87% were seen once. The source material was peripheral blood. The source is a man aged 50-59 years with active COVID-19.

This clone was seen once. The CDR3 DNA reads TGTGCCGCAAGGGCTACAATAGCGGGAGCTAGCGGGGAGCTGTTTTTT. Encoded protein: CAARATIAGASGELFF. The chain employs TRBV27 and TRBJ2-2, with 9 bases fitting TRBD2. Unmatched junction bases numbered 17, after V lost 11 bases and J lost 7 bases. The CDR3 covers 16 residues. Germline V lookup: CDR1 MNHEY, CDR2 SMNVEV (reference sequence).

V usage is TRBV24-1 and J usage is TRBJ2-5; D might be TRBD1 (6 bases). CDR1 KGHDR and CDR2 SFDVKD come from the germline V gene. Trimming took off 4 bases at V and 0 bases at J, with 11 bases between the two ends. CDR3 length equals 15 residues. The CDR3 loop reads CATSDTGTYQETQYF. In DNA, the CDR3 is TGTGCCACCAGTGACACCGGGACATACCAAGAGACCCAGTACTTC.

This chain links TRBV28 with TRBJ1-4; D is perhaps TRBD1 (6 bases). This CDR3 has 16 amino acids. V lost 8 bases, J lost 0 bases, and 16 bases lay in between. Germline values: CDR1 MDHEN, CDR2 SYDVKM. The CDR3: CASAGAQRATNEKLFF. The CDR3 DNA reads TGTGCCAGCGCGGGGGCCCAGCGTGCAACTAATGAAAAACTGTTTTTT.

The chain recombines TRBV7-6 with TRBJ2-7; possible D gene TRBD1, 6 bases. CDR3 size: 15 residues. Germline CDR1 SGHVS, CDR2 FNYEAQ. The V end was cut by 6 bases, the J end by 0 bases, with 15 bases between. CDR3 sequence (DNA): TGTGCCAGCAGGTTACGCCCACAGGGCTCCTACGAGCAGTACTTC. This gives the protein CASRLRPQGSYEQYF.

The V call is TRBV6-5, the J call TRBJ2-2; 8 nucleotides agree with TRBD1. Trimming removed 7 bases from V and 5 bases from J; junction bases left unmatched: 6. The CDR3 is made up of 14 amino acids. Germline lookup yields CDR1 MNHEY and CDR2 SVGAGI. CDR3 sequence: CASTPRQGTGELFF. For the CDR3, the DNA is TGTGCCAGCACCCCTAGACAGGGGACCGGGGAGCTGTTTTTT.

CDR3 protein: CASSTLAGGPSYEQYF. Here the CDR3 DNA reads TGTGCCAGCAGCACCTTAGCGGGGGGGCCTAGCTACGAGCAGTACTTC. The genes are TRBV13 and TRBJ2-7; 11 bases align to TRBD2. CDR3 size: 16 residues. Trimming removed 5 bases from V and 3 bases from J; junction bases left unmatched: 9. Germline V CDR1 and CDR2: PRHDT, FYEKMQ (reference sequence).